These 15 T cell receptor beta chains were sequenced from one sample in a study of blood T cell repertoires in COVID-19. Assay used: immunoSEQ multiplex PCR; TCRdb lists only in-frame clones, some missing. The sample lists over 200,000 clones, over 80% occurring once. Material: PBMCs or T cells enriched from blood (not recorded which). These receptors were obtained from a human donor in a cohort exposed to, infected with or recovered from COVID-19 (not recorded which). The donor label of this sample is uncertain.

This rearrangement joins TRBV3-1 (or the pseudogene TRBV3-2) to TRBJ2-1; 8 bases fit TRBD2. V was pared by 4 bases and J by 2 bases, with 4 bases of the junction left unmatched. Germline V lookup: CDR1 LGHDT, CDR2 YNNKEL (reference sequence). The CDR3 covers 15 residues. CDR3 loop: CASSLVGGAYNEQFF. The DNA for the CDR3 is TGTGCCAGCAGCCTAGTCGGGGGGGCCTACAATGAGCAGTTCTTC.

The CDR3 nucleotides are TGTGCCAGCACTAGAGCGGGGGGACAAGAGACCCAGTACTTC. This codes for CASTRAGGQETQYF. The gene calls are TRBV2 and TRBJ2-5; 9 bases line up with TRBD2. The CDR3 length is 14 residues. The J segment lost 2 bases and the V segment lost 7 bases, leaving 5 bases of the junction unmatched. Per germline, CDR1 SNHLY and CDR2 FYNNEI.

Regarding this clone: A clone one base away is much larger, so this may be a read error. The chain couples TRBV3-1 (or the pseudogene TRBV3-2) to TRBJ2-3; 12 bases line up with TRBD2. Germline CDR1 is LGHDT and CDR2 is YNNKEL (reference sequence). The CDR3 contains 16 residues. Trimming removed 1 base from V and 4 bases from J; junction bases left unmatched: 3. In DNA form, the CDR3 reads TGTGCCAGCAGCCAAGGGGCTAGCGGGGGGGCAGATACGCAGTATTTT. Protein: CASSQGASGGADTQYF.

V and J are TRBV6-2 or TRBV6-3 and TRBJ1-6; D remains ambiguous. The CDR3 loop spans 15 amino acids. Germline V CDR1 and CDR2: MNHEY, SVGEGT. The V end lost 4 bases, the J end lost 0 bases, and 7 bases lay between the germline ends. The CDR3 is CASSLASSYNSPLHF. The DNA of the CDR3 is TGTGCCAGCAGTTTGGCCAGCTCCTATAATTCACCCCTCCACTTT.

With respect to this clone: The same CDR3 can be traced to other DNA sequences in this sample. The chain couples TRBV30 to TRBJ1-3; no firm D call. The germline CDR1 and CDR2 sequences are GTSNPN and SVGIG (reference sequence). The CDR3 totals 14 residues. Deletions cut 0 bases from V and 2 bases from J, with 8 bases between. The CDR3 nucleotides read TGTGCCTGGAGTGTAGGAGGAACTGGAAACACCATATATTTT. It translates to CAWSVGGTGNTIYF.

As DNA, the CDR3 is TGTGCCACCCAGCGGGGGCTCAATTCACCCCTCCACTTT. As protein: CATQRGLNSPLHF. The chain couples TRBV9 to TRBJ1-6; weak D call: TRBD1 (6 bases). V was shortened by 9 bases and J by 7 bases, with 14 bases between the two germline ends. CDR3 length equals 13 residues. Germline assignment: CDR1 SGDLS and CDR2 YYNGEE.

V and J are TRBV6-6 and TRBJ2-2; possibly TRBD1 for D (5 bases). Trimming pared 7 bases from V and 7 bases from J, leaving 16 bases between. Germline V gene lookup returns CDR1 MNHNY and CDR2 SVGAGI (reference sequence). There are 14 residues in the CDR3. The chain's CDR3 is CASTPGLGSGELFF. In nucleotides, the CDR3 is TGTGCCAGCACCCCAGGGTTGGGAAGCGGGGAGCTGTTTTTT.

The V gene is TRBV11-1, the J gene TRBJ2-7; 9 nucleotides align to TRBD1. Germline V gene lookup returns CDR1 SGHAT and CDR2 FQDESV (reference sequence). V was pared by 3 bases and J by 2 bases, with 2 bases of the junction left unmatched. This CDR3 comprises 14 residues. CDR3 DNA sequence: TGTGCCAGCAGCTTGGGACAGGGAGCCTACGAGCAGTACTTC. It specifies CASSLGQGAYEQYF.

The genes are TRBV15 and TRBJ1-4; 11 nucleotides match TRBD1. J lost 8 bases, V lost 6 bases, and 5 bases had no gene match. CDR1 and CDR2 (germline): LNHNV, YYDKDF (reference sequence). The CDR3 sequence is 14 residues long. The CDR3 here is CATSRDRGGEKLFF. The CDR3 nucleotides read TGTGCCACCAGTCGGGACAGGGGGGGAGAAAAACTGTTTTTT.

The genes are TRBV3-1 (or the pseudogene TRBV3-2) and TRBJ1-2; D possibly corresponds to TRBD1 (5 bases). Germline V gene data show CDR1 as LGHDT and CDR2 as YNNKEL (reference sequence). This CDR3 is built from 12 residues. Trimming left V 3 bases short and J 11 bases short, with 13 bases between. Here the CDR3 reads CASSHRGYGYTF. The CDR3 nucleotides are TGTGCCAGCAGCCACCGGGGGTACGGTTACACCTTC.

J is TRBJ1-2 and V is TRBV5-1; 9 nucleotides match TRBD1. V was clipped by 2 bases and J by 6 bases; unmatched bases: 8. The CDR3 runs to 15 residues. CDR1 is SGHRS and CDR2 is YFSETQ in the germline V gene. As DNA, the CDR3 is TGCGCCAGCAGCTTACAGGGGGCGACTGTTGATGGCTACACCTTC. Residues: CASSLQGATVDGYTF.

The chain is built from TRBV5-8 and TRBJ2-5; D is perhaps TRBD1 (5 bases). The CDR3 sequence is 15 residues long. The V and J ends lost 3 bases and 5 bases respectively, with 17 bases between them. The V gene's germline CDR1 is SGHTS and CDR2 YDEGEE. CDR3 sequence reads: CASSYGAGVWETQYF. CDR3 DNA sequence: TGTGCCAGCAGCTATGGGGCTGGGGTATGGGAGACCCAGTACTTC.

The chain recombines TRBV27 with TRBJ2-1, with 14 bases aligning to TRBD2. Losses at the gene ends were 5 bases for V and 7 bases for J; bases not matched to a gene: 7. The CDR3 runs 16 residues. Looked up from germline, CDR1 is MNHEY and CDR2 is SMNVEV (reference sequence). As DNA, the CDR3 is TGTGCCAGCAGTCCTCGGACTAGCGGGGGGATTAATGAGCAGTTCTTC. This sequence encodes CASSPRTSGGINEQFF.

This rearrangement joins TRBV7-2 to TRBJ2-5, with 8 bases that match TRBD2. This CDR3 spans 19 amino acids. After removal of 1 base from V and 5 bases from J, the junction contained 18 bases not matched to a gene. In germline, CDR1 is SGHTA, CDR2 FQGNSA. CDR3 sequence reads: CASSLGARSFAGGRETQYF. CDR3 DNA: TGTGCCAGCAGCTTAGGTGCCCGTTCGTTTGCGGGGGGCCGGGAGACCCAGTACTTC.

The gene calls are TRBV12-3 or TRBV12-4 and TRBJ1-2; tentative D call: TRBD1 (5 bases). V lost 6 bases, J lost 5 bases, and 10 bases lay in between. The CDR3 extends over 12 amino acids. The DNA of the CDR3 is TGTGCCAGCAGCCTAGGACAATATGGCTACACCTTC. It encodes CASSLGQYGYTF.